A selection of T cell receptor beta chains follows, all from one sample in a study of blood T cell repertoires in COVID-19. Profiled with immunoSEQ multiplex PCR; TCRdb holds only in-frame clones, not every one. Here the sample spans 240,000 or so clones, about 86% being singletons. Sequencing was performed on peripheral blood. The receptors stem from a woman in her thirties who had recovered from COVID-19. Each CDR3 is given with its conserved first and last residue. D genes are given only for firm matches. Size values are once, few and many counts, or a class for expanded clones, and some rows have none.

j_gene	abundance	v_gene	d_gene	CDR3aa	CDR3nt
TRBJ2-5	-	TRBV9	-	CASSTGGVSETQYF	TGTGCCAGCAGCACCGGTGGAGTAAGCGAGACCCAGTACTTC
TRBJ1-2	-	TRBV10-3	-	CAISESGGYGYTF	TGTGCCATCAGTGAGTCAGGGGGTTATGGCTACACCTTC
TRBJ2-3	-	TRBV13	TRBD1	CASSFTGGEVTTDTQYF	TGTGCCAGCAGCTTTACAGGGGGAGAAGTAACCACAGATACGCAGTATTTT
TRBJ1-3	few	TRBV3-1/TRBV3-2	TRBD1	CASSPTGQGSGNTIYF	TGTGCCAGCAGCCCGACAGGACAGGGGTCAGGAAACACCATATATTTT
TRBJ1-5	-	TRBV19	-	CASSGTGDQPQHF	TGTGCCAGTAGTGGAACAGGTGATCAGCCCCAGCATTTT
TRBJ1-3	-	TRBV12-5	-	CASGLVLANSGNTIYF	TGTGCTAGTGGTTTGGTATTAGCCAACTCTGGAAACACCATATATTTT
TRBJ2-5	-	TRBV5-1	TRBD1	CASSLAGTGEETQYF	TGCGCCAGCAGCTTGGCCGGGACAGGGGAAGAGACCCAGTACTTC
TRBJ1-1	-	TRBV18	TRBD1	CASTTIRGQGTEAFF	TGTGCCAGCACAACAATCAGGGGGCAGGGAACTGAAGCTTTCTTT
TRBJ2-2	once	TRBV5-1	TRBD1	CASSPAGQGDTGELFF	TGCGCCAGCAGCCCGGCCGGACAGGGCGACACCGGGGAGCTGTTTTTT
TRBJ1-1	-	TRBV25-1	-	CASSELRGNTEAFF	TGTGCCAGCAGTGAATTAAGGGGGAACACTGAAGCTTTCTTT
TRBJ2-7	few	TRBV2	-	CASSEVTGSF	TGTGCCAGCAGTGAGGTTACGGGATCCTTC
TRBJ1-3	few	TRBV2	-	CASTAPEEGNTIYF	TGTGCCAGCACAGCTCCCGAGGAAGGAAACACCATATATTTT
TRBJ2-2	-	TRBV11-2	-	CASNPAGAVGELFF	TGTGCCTCGAACCCGGCGGGGGCGGTCGGGGAGCTGTTTTTT